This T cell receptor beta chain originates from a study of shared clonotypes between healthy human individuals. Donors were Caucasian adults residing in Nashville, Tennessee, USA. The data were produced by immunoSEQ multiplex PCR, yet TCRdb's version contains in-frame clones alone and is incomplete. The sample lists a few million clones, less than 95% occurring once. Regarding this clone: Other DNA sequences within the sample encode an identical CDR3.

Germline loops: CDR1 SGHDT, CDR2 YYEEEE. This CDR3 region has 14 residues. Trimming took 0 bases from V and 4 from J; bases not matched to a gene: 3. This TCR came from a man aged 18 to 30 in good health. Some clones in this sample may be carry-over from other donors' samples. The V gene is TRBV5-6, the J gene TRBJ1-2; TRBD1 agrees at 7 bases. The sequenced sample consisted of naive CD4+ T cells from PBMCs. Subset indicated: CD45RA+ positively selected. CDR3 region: CASSLGQGGYGYTF. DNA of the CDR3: TGTGCCAGCAGCTTGGGACAGGGCGGCTATGGCTACACCTTC.